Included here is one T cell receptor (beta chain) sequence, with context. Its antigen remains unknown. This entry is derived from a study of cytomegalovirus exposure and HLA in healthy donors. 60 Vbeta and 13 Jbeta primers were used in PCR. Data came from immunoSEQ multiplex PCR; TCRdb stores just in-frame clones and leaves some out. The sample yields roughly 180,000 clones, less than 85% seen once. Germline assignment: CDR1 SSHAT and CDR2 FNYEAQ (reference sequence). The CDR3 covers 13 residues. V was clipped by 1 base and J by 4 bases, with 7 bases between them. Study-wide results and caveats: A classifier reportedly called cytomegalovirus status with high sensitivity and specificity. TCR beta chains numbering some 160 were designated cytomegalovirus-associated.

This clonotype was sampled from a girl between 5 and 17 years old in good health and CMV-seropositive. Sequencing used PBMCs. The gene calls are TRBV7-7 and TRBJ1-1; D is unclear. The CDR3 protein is CASSLDGTTEAFF. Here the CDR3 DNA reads TGTGCCAGCAGCTTAGACGGTACCACTGAAGCTTTCTTT. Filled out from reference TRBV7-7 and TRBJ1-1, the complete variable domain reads GAGVSQSPRYKVTKRGQDVTLRCDPISSHATLYWYQQALGQGPEFLTYFNYEAQPDKSGLPSDRFSAERPEGSISTLTIQRTEQRDSAMYRCASSLDGTTEAFFGQGTRLTVV.